Listed below are T cell receptor beta chains from one sample, sequenced in a study of spatial heterogeneity in lung cancer. TCRdb re-derived calls from the 5' RACE reads in MiXCR, one entry per CDR3 protein. The sample yields over a thousand distinct CDR3 sequences, less than 30% seen once. The sequences come from PBMCs, collected at follow-up. The receptor set was obtained from a male donor with early-stage non-small cell lung cancer. The conserved cysteine and the conserved F or W are not part of the CDR3 here.

j_call	v_call	cdr3_aa
TRBJ2-3	TRBV7-7	ASSPWELADTQY
TRBJ2-1	TRBV4-2	ASSQDLVTSVAYNEQF
TRBJ2-1	TRBV28	ASSLDNEQF
TRBJ1-2	TRBV18	ASSPPSGYGYT
TRBJ1-6	TRBV30	AWTEESSYNSPLH
TRBJ2-1	TRBV20-1	SARIPGTGFGLGNEQF
TRBJ2-7	TRBV6-6	ASSYPDYHEQY
TRBJ2-6	TRBV7-9	ASSLGSGANVLT
TRBJ2-2	TRBV29-1	SAETGEVRRELF
TRBJ2-1	TRBV10-2	ASSDWTSANEQF
TRBJ2-3	TRBV12-3/TRBV12-4	ASSLFRSDTQY
TRBJ2-7	TRBV28	ASQGGSPSEQY
TRBJ1-1	TRBV7-9	ASSLGLRNTEAF
TRBJ2-7	TRBV7-6	ASSLGGPVTVNEQY
TRBJ2-2	TRBV7-8	ASSSGQGGTGELF
TRBJ2-1	TRBV30	AWSVRTSGRNNEQF
TRBJ2-1	TRBV5-1	ASSPAGEGGDEQF
TRBJ2-5	TRBV19	ASSTRQEETQY
TRBJ2-2	TRBV24-1	ATSDGLAGLNGELF
TRBJ2-1	TRBV18	ASSPRAGHNEQF
TRBJ1-6	TRBV4-1	ASSPTGDNSPLH
TRBJ2-2	TRBV5-4	ASSPLEGTGELF
TRBJ2-3	TRBV7-9	ASSLASDTQY
TRBJ2-2	TRBV11-2	ASNQQNTGELF
TRBJ2-3	TRBV5-6	ASSSRPADTQY
TRBJ1-2	TRBV20-1	SAIDRRKYEGYT
TRBJ2-7	TRBV7-9	ASSATTGNEQY
TRBJ2-1	TRBV6-2/TRBV6-3	ASMGSSSYNEQF
TRBJ1-2	TRBV7-9	ASSPITGGYT
TRBJ2-5	TRBV24-1	ATSGGAVETQY
TRBJ2-7	TRBV7-6	ASSRTGDEWVYEQY
TRBJ2-1	TRBV18	ASSPMRGQGKYEQF
TRBJ1-6	TRBV15	ATTRGRNSPLH
TRBJ2-7	TRBV4-2	ASSRDSYEQY
TRBJ2-3	TRBV28	ASNPSPGGASTDTQY
TRBJ2-7	TRBV6-5	ASSIFSGIGYEQY
TRBJ2-5	TRBV10-3	AISEYSGETQY
TRBJ2-5	TRBV20-1	SARDSGRPGETQY
TRBJ2-1	TRBV29-1	SVEWGTGLDEQF
TRBJ2-3	TRBV15	ATSVSTDTQY
TRBJ1-5	TRBV7-2	ASSGGTYSGNQPQH
TRBJ1-2	TRBV6-1	ASSVGNYGYT
TRBJ2-2	TRBV5-1	ASSHLMEANTGELF
TRBJ2-2	TRBV10-3	ATLAGPNTGELF
TRBJ2-7	TRBV10-3	ATTTAGGAYEQY
TRBJ2-7	TRBV18	ASSPGRDEQY
TRBJ1-1	TRBV27	ASSLTWANTEAF
TRBJ1-2	TRBV3-1	ASSQNTGTENDYT
TRBJ1-1	TRBV6-2/TRBV6-3	ASSYGRTEAF
TRBJ2-2	TRBV19	ASSKFAGELF
TRBJ2-2	TRBV7-8	ASSLLLTGELF
TRBJ2-1	TRBV28	ASSLPRGHGGEQF
TRBJ2-2	TRBV27	ASGRLTNTGELF